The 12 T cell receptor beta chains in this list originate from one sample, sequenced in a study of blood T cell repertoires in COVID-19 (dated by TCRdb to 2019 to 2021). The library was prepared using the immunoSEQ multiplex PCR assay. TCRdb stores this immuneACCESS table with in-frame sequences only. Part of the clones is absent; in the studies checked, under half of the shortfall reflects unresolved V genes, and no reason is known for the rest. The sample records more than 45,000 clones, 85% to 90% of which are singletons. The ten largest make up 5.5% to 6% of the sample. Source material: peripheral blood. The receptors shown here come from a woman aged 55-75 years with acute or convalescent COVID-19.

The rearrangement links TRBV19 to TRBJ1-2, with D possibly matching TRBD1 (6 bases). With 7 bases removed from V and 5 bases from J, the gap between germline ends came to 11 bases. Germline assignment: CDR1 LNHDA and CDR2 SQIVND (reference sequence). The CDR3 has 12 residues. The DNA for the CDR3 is TGTGCCAGTACTGTCAGGGGTTATGGCTACACCTTC. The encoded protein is CASTVRGYGYTF.

The CDR3, as DNA: TGTGCCAGCAGCCGCGGGACAGGGGTTGGCTACACCTTC. Amino acid sequence: CASSRGTGVGYTF. The chain carries TRBV7-9 and TRBJ1-2, with 10 bases lining up with TRBD1. The CDR3 has 13 amino acids. Germline trimming cut 5 bases from V and 7 bases from J; bases unmatched to any gene: 4. In germline, CDR1 is SEHNR, CDR2 FQNEAQ (reference sequence).

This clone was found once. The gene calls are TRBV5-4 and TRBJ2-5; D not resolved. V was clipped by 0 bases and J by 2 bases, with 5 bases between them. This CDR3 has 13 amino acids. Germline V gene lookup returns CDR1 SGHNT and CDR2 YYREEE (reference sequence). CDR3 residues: CASSLGLQETQYF. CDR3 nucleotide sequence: TGTGCCAGCAGCTTGGGACTGCAAGAGACCCAGTACTTC.

The CDR3 bases are TGTGCCAGCAGTGAATTGGTTGGGACAGGGGCTGAAAAACTGTTTTTT. Its translation is CASSELVGTGAEKLFF. J is TRBJ1-4 and V is TRBV2, with 10 bases aligning to TRBD1. CDR1 is SNHLY and CDR2 is FYNNEI in the germline V gene. The ends lost 2 bases at V and 7 bases at J; junction bases unmatched: 7. CDR3 size: 16 residues.

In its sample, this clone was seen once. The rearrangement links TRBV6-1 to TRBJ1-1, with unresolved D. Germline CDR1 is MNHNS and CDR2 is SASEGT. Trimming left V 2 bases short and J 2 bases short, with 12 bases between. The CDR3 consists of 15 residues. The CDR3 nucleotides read TGTGCCAGCAGTGAAACTTTTAACCAAAACACTGAAGCTTTCTTT. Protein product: CASSETFNQNTEAFF.

The CDR3 region has the DNA TGTGCCAGCAGCGTAGACACCCAAGAGACCCAGTACTTC. This gives the protein CASSVDTQETQYF. The genes are TRBV9 and TRBJ2-5; D not resolved. V was cut by 0 bases and J by 1 base, with 4 bases left in between. The CDR3 length is 13 residues. The germline CDR1 and CDR2 sequences are SGDLS and YYNGEE.

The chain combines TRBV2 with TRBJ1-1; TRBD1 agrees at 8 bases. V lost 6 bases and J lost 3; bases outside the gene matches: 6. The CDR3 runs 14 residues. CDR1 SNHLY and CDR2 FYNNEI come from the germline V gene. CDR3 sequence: CASSPQTGDTEAFF. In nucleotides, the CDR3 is TGTGCCAGCAGCCCACAGACAGGGGACACTGAAGCTTTCTTT.

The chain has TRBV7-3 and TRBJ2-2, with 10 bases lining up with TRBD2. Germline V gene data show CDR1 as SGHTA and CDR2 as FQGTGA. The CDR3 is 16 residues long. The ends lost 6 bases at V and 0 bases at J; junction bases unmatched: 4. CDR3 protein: CASSRTSGANTGELFF. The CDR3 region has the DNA TGTGCCAGCAGTCGGACTAGCGGCGCGAACACCGGGGAGCTGTTTTTT. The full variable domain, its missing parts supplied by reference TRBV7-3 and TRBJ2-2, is GAGVSQTPSNKVTEKGKYVELRCDPISGHTALYWYRQSLGQGPEFLIYFQGTGAADDSGLPNDRFFAVRPEGSVSTLKIQRTERGDSAVYLCASSRTSGANTGELFFGEGSRLTVL.

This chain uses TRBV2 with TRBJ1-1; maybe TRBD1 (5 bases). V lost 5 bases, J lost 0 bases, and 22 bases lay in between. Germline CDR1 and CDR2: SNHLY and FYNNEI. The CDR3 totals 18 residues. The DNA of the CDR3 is TGTGCCAGCAGTCTCCGGGTGCCCGGGGGGAAAGTGAACACTGAAGCTTTCTTT. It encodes CASSLRVPGGKVNTEAFF. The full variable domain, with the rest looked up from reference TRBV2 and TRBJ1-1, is EPEVTQTPSHQVTQMGQEVILRCVPISNHLYFYWYRQILGQKVEFLVSFYNNEISEKSEIFDDQFSVERPDGSNFTLKIRSTKLEDSAMYFCASSLRVPGGKVNTEAFFGQGTRLTVV.

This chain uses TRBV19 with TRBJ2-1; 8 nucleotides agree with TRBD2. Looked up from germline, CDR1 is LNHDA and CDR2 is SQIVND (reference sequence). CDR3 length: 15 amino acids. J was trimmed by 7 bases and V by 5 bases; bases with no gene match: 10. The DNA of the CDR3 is TGTGCCAGTAGTTCATTCGGGAGGGTTGGGAATGAGCAGTTCTTC. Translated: CASSSFGRVGNEQFF.

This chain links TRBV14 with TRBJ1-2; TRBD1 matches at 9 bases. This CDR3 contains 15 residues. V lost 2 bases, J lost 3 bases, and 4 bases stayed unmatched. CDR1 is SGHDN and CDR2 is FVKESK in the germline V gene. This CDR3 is CASSQPGQGDYGYTF. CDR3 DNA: TGTGCCAGCAGCCAACCGGGACAGGGTGACTATGGCTACACCTTC.

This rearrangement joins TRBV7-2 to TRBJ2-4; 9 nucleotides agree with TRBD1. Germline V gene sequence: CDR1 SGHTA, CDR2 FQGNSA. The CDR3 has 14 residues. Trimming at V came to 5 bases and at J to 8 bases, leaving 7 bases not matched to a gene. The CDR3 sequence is CASSPGQGEHIQYF. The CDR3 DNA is TGTGCCAGCAGCCCGGGACAGGGAGAGCACATTCAGTACTTC.